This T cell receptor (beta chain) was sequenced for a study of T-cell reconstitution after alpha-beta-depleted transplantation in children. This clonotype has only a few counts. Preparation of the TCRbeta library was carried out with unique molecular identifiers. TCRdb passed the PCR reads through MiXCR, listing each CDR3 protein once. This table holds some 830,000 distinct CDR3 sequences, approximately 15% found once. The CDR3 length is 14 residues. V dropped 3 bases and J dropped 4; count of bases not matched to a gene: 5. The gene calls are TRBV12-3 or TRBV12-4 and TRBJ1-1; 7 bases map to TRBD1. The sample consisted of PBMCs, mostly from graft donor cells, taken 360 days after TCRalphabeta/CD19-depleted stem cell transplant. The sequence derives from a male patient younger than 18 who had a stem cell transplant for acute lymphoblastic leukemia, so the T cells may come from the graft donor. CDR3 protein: CASSLTGSLTEAFF. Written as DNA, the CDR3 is TGTGCCAGCAGTTTGACAGGGTCTCTCACTGAAGCTTTCTTT.